This T cell receptor (beta chain) was recorded in a study of Ad26.COV2.S vaccination and SARS-CoV-2 variants (dated by TCRdb to about 2021). Context from the whole study: Donors in the vaccine arm were drawn from COV1001, a phase I-IIa trial of Ad26.COV2.S in healthy adults that was multicentre, randomized, double-blind and placebo-controlled. Trial participants were randomized into five groups of five: low-dose or high-dose Ad26.COV2.S given once or twice, or placebo on both occasions. Investigators remained blinded to trial group allocation during experiments and outcome assessment. Sequencing of the TCRbeta repertoire served to evaluate the specificity and breadth of SARS-CoV-2-reactive T cell receptors following Ad26.COV2.S vaccination. Ad26.COV2.S was administered intramuscularly at a dose of 5x10^10 or 1x10^11 viral particles, either as one shot or as two shots given 56 days apart. A total of approximately 30 samples were included in the TCR-sequenced set, comprising 19 Ad26.COV2.S vaccine recipients, 5 placebo recipients and 8 SARS-CoV-2 convalescent individuals. Overall study results and their limits: After vaccination, spike-specific CD8+ and CD4+ T cell responses were reported to show substantial breadth. According to the authors, total T cell responses may have been underestimated by the TCR breadth and depth analyses. Vaccine and placebo recipients had comparable non-spike TCR breadth, which fits with the vaccine containing only spike. The study was not powered for comparison of responses between vaccine doses or regimens. Spike-specific TCR breadth was higher in Ad26.COV2.S recipients than in placebo recipients (P = 0.0014).

CDR1 and CDR2 are read off the germline V gene (reference sequence) as SGHNT and YYREEE. The CDR3 measures 13 amino acids from cysteine to phenylalanine. Here the CDR3 DNA is all that survives: 39 bases in frame from base 1. The junction shows trimming of 4 bases on V and 8 bases on J, and the gene matches do not reach 7 bases of it. TCRbeta CDR3 regions were sequenced with the immunoSEQ Assay. After extraction, genomic DNA underwent amplification by bias-controlled multiplex PCR, followed by high-throughput sequencing. On the study's bioinformatics: Collapsing and filtering of sequences were performed to quantify the absolute abundance of each unique TCRbeta CDR3 region. T cell fraction was estimated by normalizing TCRbeta template counts to usable DNA, with usable DNA measured through amplification of reference genes found in all nucleated cells. Repertoire TCRs were annotated as SARS-CoV-2-specific when V gene, CDR3 amino acid sequence and J gene were exactly matched to a known reactive TCR set. MIRA supplied the reference SARS-CoV-2 TCR set, which was filtered for enrichment in COVID-19-positive ImmuneCODE repertoires so that public or cross-reactive TCRs were removed. Drawing on the MIRA antigens, annotated TCRs were analysed further at the level of specific ORF or position within ORF. Breadth was defined as the number of annotated unique rearrangements divided by the total number of unique productive rearrangements, and depth was defined as the summed frequency of the annotated unique rearrangements. Two-sided Wilcoxon rank-sum tests were applied when comparing TCR breadth between groups. TCRdb took over this immuneACCESS table, retaining in-frame rearrangements with V and J assigned. Such tables are incomplete; in checked studies, under half of the missing clones stem from an unresolved V gene, and the remainder is unexplained. V and J calls and clone size follow that table, whereas D and trimming were derived from the DNA. In this sample the table shows some 640,000 clones, about 90% of which occur a single time. The ten largest clonotypes hold approximately 1.5% of the sample.

The sample's treatment or condition label, in plain terms: over 15 received Ad26.COV2.S at low or high dose, single or two shots; about 5 received placebo; per-sample allocation not given. For vaccine and placebo recipients, the sequenced repertoires came from samples collected on day 63 after the first injection. Between 29 July and 7 August 2020, Cohort 1b enrolled about 27 adults aged 18-55 years at one site in Boston, USA. Ad26.COV2.S was a replication-incompetent adenovirus type 26 vector expressing a prefusion-stabilized SARS-CoV-2 spike protein from the original Wuhan strain. With respect to this clone: The antigen it recognizes is unknown. Base qualities are not at hand, and no much larger clone is one base apart.

The source was peripheral blood, collected in a trial of Ad26.COV2.S vaccine versus placebo. The clonotype was recovered from a person between 18 and 65 years old who received the Ad26.COV2.S COVID-19 vaccine or a placebo. The chain is made from TRBV5-4 and TRBJ1-2; TRBD1 lines up with 8 middle nucleotides. The CDR3 in this case is CASSPDRARGYTF. The sequenced DNA: TGTGCCAGCAGCCCGGACAGGGCTCGCGGCTACACCTTC.